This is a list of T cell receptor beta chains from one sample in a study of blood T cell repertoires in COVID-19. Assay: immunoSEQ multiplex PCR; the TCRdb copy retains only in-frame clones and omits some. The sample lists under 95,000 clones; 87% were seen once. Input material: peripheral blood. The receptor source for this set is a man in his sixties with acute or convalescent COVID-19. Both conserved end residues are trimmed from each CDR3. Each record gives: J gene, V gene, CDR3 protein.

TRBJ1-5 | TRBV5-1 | ASSLGGTESNQPQH
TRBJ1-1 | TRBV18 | ASSPDRGFLGAF
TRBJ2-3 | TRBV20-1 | SASKTGASTDTQY
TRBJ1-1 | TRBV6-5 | ASSYSKTALNTEAF
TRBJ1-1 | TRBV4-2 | ASSQVQDTEAF
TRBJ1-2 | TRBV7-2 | ASRFNQASYT
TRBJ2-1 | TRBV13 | ASSLGTGSYNEQF
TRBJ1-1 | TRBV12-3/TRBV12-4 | ASSLGRKAF
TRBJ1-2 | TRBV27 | ASSLSGQGPANYGYT
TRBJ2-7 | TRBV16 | ASSQWAGPPGGEQY
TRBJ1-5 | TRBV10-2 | ASRPGGNQPQH
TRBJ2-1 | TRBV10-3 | AISDRASGSYNEQF
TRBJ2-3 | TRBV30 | AWSAGGRTDTQY
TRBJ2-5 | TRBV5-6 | ASSPRQGRETQY
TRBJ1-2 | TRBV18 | ASSPVRQGVGYT
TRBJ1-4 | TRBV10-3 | AVSGVTNEKLF
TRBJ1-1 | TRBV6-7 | ASSYDRLRTEAF
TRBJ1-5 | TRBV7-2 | ASSPSLGQQPQH
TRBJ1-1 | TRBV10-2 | ASSETDMNTEAF
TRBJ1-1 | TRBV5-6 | ASSEDFSNTEAF
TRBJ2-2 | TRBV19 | ASSRTDRNTGELF
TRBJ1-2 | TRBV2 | ASYRDRLGGYT
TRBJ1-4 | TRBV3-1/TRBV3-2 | ASSRTGTANEKLF
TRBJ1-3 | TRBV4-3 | ASSQDSGRDSGNTIY
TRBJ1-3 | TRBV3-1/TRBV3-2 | ASSQEVGRGNTIY
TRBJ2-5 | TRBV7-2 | ASSLGEKETQY
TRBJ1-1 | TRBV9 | ASSGGQENTEAF
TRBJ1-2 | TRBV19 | ASSILGGLSGYT
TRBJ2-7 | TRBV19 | ASSTTSGGTIIYEQY
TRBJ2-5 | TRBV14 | ASSLLEETQY
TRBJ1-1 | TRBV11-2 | ASSQTGEITEAF
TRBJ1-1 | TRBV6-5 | ASTRGGAVDTEAF
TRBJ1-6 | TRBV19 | ASSQPGQGNNSPLH
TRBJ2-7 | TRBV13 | ASSPGTGRTYEQY